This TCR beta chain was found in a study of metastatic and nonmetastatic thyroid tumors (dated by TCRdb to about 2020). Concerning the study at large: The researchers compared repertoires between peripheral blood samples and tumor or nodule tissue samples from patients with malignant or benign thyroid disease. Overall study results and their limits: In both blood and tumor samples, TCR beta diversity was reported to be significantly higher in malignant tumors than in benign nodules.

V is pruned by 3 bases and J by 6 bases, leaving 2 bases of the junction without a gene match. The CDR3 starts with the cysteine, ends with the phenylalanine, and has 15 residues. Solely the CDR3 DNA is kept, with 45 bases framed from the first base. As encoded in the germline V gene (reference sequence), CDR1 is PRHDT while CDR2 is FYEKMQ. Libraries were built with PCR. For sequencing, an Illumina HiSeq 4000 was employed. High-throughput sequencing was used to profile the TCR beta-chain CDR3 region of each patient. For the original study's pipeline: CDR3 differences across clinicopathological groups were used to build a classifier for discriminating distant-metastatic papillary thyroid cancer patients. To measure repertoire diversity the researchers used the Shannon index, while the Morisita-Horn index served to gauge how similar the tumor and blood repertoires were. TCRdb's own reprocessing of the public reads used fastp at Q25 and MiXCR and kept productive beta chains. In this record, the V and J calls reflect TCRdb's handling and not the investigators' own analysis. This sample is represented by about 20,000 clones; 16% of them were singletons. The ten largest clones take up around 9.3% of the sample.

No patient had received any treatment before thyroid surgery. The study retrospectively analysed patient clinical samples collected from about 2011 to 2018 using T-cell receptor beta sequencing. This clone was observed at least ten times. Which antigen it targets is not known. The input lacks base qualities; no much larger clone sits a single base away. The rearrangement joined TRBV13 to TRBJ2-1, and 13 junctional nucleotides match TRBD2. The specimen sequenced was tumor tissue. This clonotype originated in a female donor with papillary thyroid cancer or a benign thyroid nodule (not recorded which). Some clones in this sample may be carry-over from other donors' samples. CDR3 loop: CASSFRTSGSNEQFF. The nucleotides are TGTGCCAGCAGCTTCCGGACTAGCGGGAGCAATGAGCAGTTCTTC.